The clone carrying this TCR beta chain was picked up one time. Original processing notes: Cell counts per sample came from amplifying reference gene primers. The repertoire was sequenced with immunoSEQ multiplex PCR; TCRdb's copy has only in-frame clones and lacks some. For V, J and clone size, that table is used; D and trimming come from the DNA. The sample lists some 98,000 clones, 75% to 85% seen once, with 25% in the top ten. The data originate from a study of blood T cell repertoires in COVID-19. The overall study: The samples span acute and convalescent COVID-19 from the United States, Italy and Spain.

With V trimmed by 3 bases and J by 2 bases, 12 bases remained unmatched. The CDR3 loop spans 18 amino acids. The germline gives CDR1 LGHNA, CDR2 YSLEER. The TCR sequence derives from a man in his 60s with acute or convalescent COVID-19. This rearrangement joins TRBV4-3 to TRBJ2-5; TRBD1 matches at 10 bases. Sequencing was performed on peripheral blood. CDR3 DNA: TGCGCCAGCAGCCAGGCGCGACAGGGGGCCCCGCTACAAGAGACCCAGTACTTC. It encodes CASSQARQGAPLQETQYF.